This T cell receptor (beta chain) derives from a study of blood T cell repertoires in COVID-19. This clone was seen only a few times. In the original processing: How many nucleated cells were present was estimated from reference gene primer amplification. Assay used: immunoSEQ multiplex PCR; TCRdb lists only in-frame clones, some missing. V and J calls and clone size come straight from that table; D and trimming were deduced from the DNA. The sample has about 220,000 clones, 70% to 85% seen once. Germline assignment: CDR1 LGHDT and CDR2 YNNKEL (reference sequence). The germline V and J ends were trimmed by 1 base and 8 bases, with 17 bases remaining between them. The CDR3 is 16 amino acids. Cohorts were determined from participant-reported clinical history.

This rearrangement joins TRBV3-1 (or the pseudogene TRBV3-2) to TRBJ1-4; a weak D match, TRBD1 (6 bases). The origin of this receptor is a woman between 55 and 75 years old who had recovered from COVID-19. The material sequenced was PBMCs or T cells enriched from blood (not recorded which). In DNA, the CDR3 is TGTGCCAGCAGCCAAGGTGGTACGGGGGGCTGGGAAAAACTGTTTTTT. This sequence encodes CASSQGGTGGWEKLFF.